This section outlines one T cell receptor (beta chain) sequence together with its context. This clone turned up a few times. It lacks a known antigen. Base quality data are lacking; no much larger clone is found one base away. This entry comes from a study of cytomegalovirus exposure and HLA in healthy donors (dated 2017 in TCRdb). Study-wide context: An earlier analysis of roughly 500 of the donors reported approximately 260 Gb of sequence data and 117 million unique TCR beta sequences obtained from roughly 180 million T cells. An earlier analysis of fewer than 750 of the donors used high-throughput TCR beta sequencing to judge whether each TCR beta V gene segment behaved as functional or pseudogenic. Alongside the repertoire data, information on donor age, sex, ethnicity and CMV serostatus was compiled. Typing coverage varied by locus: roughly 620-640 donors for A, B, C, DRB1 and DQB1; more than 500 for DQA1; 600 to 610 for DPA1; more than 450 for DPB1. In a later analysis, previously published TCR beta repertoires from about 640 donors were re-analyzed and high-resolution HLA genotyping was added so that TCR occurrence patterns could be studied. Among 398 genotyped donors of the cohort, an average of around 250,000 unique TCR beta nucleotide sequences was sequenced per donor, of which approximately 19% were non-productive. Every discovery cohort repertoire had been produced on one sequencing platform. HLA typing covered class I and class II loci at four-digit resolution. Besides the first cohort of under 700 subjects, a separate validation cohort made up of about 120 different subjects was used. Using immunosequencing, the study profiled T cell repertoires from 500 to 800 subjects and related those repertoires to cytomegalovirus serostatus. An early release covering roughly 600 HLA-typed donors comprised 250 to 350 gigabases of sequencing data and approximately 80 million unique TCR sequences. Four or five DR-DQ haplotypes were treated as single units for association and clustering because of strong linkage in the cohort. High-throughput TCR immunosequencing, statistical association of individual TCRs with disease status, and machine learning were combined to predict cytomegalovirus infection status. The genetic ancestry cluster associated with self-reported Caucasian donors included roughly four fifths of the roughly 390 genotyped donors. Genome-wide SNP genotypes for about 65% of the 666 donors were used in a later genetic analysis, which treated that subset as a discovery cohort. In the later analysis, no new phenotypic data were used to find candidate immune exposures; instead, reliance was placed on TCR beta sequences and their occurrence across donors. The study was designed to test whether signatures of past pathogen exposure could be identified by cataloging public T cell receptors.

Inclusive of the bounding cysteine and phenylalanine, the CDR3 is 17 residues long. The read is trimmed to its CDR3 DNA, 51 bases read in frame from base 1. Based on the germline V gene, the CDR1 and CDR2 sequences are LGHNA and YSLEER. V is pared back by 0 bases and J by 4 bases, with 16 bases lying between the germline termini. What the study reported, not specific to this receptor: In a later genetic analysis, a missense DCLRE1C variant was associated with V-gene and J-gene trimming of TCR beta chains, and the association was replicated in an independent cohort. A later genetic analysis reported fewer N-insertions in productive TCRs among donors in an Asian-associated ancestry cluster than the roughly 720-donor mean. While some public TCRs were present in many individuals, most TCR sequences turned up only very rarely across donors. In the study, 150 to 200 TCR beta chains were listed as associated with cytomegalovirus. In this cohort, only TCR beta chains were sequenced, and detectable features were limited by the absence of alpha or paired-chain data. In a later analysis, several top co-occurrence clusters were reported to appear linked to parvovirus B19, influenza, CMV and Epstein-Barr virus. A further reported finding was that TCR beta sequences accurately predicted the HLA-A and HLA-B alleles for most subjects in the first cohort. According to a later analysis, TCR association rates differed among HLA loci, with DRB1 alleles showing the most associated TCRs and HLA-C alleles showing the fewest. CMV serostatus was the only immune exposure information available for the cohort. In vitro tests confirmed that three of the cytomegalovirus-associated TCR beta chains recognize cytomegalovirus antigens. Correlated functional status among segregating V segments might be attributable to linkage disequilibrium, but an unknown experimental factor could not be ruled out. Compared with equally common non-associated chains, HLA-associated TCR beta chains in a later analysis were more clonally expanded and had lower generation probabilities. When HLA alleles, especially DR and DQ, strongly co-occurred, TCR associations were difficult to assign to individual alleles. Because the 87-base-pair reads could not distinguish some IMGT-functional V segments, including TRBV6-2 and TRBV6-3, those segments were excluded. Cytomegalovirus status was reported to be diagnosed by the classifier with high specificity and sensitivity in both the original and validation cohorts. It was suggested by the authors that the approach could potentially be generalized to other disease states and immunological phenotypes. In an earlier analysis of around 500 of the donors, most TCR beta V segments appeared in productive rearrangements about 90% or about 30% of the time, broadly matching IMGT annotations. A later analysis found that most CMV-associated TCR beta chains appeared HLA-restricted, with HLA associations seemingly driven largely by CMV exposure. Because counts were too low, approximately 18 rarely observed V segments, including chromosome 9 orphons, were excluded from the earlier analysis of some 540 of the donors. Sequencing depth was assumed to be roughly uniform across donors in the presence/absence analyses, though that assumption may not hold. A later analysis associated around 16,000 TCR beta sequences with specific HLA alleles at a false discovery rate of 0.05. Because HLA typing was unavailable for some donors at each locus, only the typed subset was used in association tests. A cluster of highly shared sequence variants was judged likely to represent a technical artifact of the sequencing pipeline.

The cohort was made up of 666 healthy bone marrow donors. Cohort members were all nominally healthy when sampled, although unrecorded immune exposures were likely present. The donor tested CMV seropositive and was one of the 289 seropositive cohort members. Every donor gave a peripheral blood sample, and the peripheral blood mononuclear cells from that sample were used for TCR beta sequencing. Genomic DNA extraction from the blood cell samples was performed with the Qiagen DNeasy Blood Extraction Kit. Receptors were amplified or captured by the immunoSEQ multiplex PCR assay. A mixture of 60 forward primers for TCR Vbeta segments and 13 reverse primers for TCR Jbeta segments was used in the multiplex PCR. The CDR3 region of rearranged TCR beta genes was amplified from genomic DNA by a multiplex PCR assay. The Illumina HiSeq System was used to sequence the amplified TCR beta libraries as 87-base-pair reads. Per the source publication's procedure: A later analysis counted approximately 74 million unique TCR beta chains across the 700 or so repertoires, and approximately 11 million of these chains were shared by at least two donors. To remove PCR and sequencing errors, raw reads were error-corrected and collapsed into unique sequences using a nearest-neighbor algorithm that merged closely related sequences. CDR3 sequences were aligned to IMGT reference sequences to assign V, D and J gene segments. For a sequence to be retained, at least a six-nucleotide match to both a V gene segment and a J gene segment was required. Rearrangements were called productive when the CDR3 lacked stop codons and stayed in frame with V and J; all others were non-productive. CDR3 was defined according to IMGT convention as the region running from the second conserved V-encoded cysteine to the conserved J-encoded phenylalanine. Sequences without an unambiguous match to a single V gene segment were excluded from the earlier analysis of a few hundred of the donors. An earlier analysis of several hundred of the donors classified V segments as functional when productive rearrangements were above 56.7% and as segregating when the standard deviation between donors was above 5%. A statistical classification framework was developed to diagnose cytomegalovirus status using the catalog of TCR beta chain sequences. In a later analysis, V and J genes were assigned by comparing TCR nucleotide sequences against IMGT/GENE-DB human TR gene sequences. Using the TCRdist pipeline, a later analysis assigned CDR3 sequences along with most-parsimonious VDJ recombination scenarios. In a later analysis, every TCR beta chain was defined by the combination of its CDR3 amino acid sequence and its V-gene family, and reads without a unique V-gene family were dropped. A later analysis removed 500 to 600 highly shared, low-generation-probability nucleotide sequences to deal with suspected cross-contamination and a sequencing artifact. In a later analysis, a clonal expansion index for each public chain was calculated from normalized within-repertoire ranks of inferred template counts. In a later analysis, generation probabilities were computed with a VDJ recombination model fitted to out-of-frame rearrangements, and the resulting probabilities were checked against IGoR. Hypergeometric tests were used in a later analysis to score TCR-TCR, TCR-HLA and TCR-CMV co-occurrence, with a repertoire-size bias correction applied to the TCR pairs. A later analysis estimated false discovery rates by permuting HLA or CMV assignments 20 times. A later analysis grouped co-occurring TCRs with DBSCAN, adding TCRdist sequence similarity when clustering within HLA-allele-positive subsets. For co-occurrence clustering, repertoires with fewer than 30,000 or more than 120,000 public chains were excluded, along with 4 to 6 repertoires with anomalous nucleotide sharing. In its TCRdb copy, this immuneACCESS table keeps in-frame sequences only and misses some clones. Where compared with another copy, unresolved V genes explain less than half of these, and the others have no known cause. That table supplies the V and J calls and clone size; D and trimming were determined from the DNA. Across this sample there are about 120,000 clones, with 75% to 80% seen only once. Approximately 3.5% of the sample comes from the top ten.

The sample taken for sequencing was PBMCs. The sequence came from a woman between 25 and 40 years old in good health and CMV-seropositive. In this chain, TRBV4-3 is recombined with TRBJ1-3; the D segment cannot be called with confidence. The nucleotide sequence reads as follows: TGCGCCAGCAGCCAAGAAATGAGGGCCAGTCTCGGAAACACCATATATTTT. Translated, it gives CASSQEMRASLGNTIYF.